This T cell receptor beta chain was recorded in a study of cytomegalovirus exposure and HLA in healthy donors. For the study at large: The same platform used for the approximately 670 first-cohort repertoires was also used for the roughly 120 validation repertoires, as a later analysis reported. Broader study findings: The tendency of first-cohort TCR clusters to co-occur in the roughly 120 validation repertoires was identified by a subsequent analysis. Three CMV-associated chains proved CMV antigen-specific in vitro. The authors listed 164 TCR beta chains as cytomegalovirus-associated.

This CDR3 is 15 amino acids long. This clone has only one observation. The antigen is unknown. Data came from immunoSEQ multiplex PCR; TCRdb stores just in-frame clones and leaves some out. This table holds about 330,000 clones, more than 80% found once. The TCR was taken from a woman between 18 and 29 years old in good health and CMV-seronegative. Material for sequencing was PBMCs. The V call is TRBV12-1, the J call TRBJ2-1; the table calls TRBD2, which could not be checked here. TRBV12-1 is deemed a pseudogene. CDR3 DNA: TGTGCCAGCTACCATTGGAGTGGGTTCGGCGATGAGCAGTTCTTC. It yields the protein CASYHWSGFGDEQFF.